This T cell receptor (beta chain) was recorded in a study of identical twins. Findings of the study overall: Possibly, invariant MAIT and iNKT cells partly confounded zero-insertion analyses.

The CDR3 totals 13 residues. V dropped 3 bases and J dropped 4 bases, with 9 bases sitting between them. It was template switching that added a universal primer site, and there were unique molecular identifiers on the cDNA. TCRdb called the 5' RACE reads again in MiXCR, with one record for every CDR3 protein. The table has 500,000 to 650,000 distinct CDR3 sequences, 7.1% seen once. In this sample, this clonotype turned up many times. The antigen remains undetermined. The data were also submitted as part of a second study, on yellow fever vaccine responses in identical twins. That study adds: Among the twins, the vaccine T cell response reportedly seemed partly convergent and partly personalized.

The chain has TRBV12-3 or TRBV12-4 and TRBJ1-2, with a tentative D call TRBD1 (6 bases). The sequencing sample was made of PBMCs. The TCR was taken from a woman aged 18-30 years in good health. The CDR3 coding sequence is TGTGCCAGCAGTTTGTCAGGGGCCTATGGCTACACCTTC. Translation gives CASSLSGAYGYTF.